The rows below give T cell receptor beta chains drawn from one sample of a study of cytomegalovirus exposure and HLA in healthy donors. Clones were sequenced by immunoSEQ multiplex PCR, and TCRdb holds only the in-frame ones, with some missing. The sample lists around 160,000 clones, around three quarters occurring once. The sample was PBMCs. The receptors come from a middle-aged man in good health and CMV-seropositive. Both conserved end residues are part of each CDR3. D genes are given only for firm matches. Clone sizes are given selectively: once, few, many, or a class where the clone is expanded.

D	V	J	size	DNA	CDR3
NA	TRBV4-2	TRBJ2-2	few	TGTGCCAGCAGCCAAGACAGGGGCGCCGGGGAGCTGTTTTTT	CASSQDRGAGELFF
TRBD1	TRBV5-1	TRBJ2-5	NA	TGCGCCAGCAGCTTGACAGGGGGCTGGCGAGGGGAGACCCAGTACTTC	CASSLTGGWRGETQYF
TRBD2	TRBV19	TRBJ2-7	NA	TGTGCCAGTAGTATAGGGGCGGGAGGGTTGTACGAGCAGTACTTC	CASSIGAGGLYEQYF
NA	TRBV6-4	TRBJ2-2	once	TGTGCCAGCAGTGACTCCAGGGACGGGGAGCTGTTTTTT	CASSDSRDGELFF
NA	TRBV27	TRBJ1-5	NA	TGTGCCAGCAGTTCCCCGGGACATAAGGCGACACTTCAGCCCCAGCATTTT	CASSSPGHKATLQPQHF
NA	TRBV29-1	TRBJ2-3	NA	TGCAGCGTTGAAGGTACGGTCGGTACGCAGTATTTT	CSVEGTVGTQYF
NA	TRBV6-1	TRBJ2-7	few	TGTGCCAGCAGCCGACTAGAGGTGGACTACTACGAGCAGTACTTC	CASSRLEVDYYEQYF
NA	TRBV11-2	TRBJ2-2	NA	TGTGCCAGCAGCGATATCATCAGGGGAGTCGGGGAGCTGTTTTTT	CASSDIIRGVGELFF
NA	TRBV29-1	TRBJ1-2	NA	TGCAGCGCCCTCCGAGGGGGAACTAACTATGGCTACACCTTC	CSALRGGTNYGYTF
NA	TRBV7-2	TRBJ1-5	few	TGTGCCAGCAGCCAACGCGGACTCAATCAGCCCCAGCATTTT	CASSQRGLNQPQHF
TRBD1	TRBV29-1	TRBJ2-7	NA	TGCAGCGTTGAACATGGACAGGACTCAGGGCTGTACTTC	CSVEHGQDSGLYF
TRBD1	TRBV10-3	TRBJ2-2	few	TGTGCCATCAGAGCCGGGACAGGGAACACCGGGGAGCTGTTTTTT	CAIRAGTGNTGELFF
NA	TRBV27	TRBJ2-1	NA	TGTGCCAGCAGTTCCCAAGACAGAGCTAAATACTACAATGAGCAGTTCTTC	CASSSQDRAKYYNEQFF
NA	TRBV5-1	TRBJ1-1	NA	TGCGCCAGCAGCTTGGCCCAGGGGAACACTGAAGCTTTCTTT	CASSLAQGNTEAFF
NA	TRBV6-1	TRBJ2-7	few	TGTGCCAGCAGTCCTGACATCTACGAGCAGTACTTC	CASSPDIYEQYF
TRBD2	TRBV18	TRBJ2-7	NA	TGTGCCAGCTCGCCCAGCGGGGGCTCCTACGAGCAGTACTTC	CASSPSGGSYEQYF
NA	TRBV6-5	TRBJ1-5	NA	TGTGCCAGCCGAAGCCGGGACTGGAATCAGCCCCAGCATTTT	CASRSRDWNQPQHF
TRBD1	TRBV27	TRBJ2-7	NA	TGTGCCAGCAGTAAACAGGGGGTTAACTACGAGCAGTACTTC	CASSKQGVNYEQYF
TRBD1	TRBV25-1	TRBJ2-7	NA	TGTGCCAGCAGTGCGACAGGGACCTACGAGCAGTACTTC	CASSATGTYEQYF
NA	TRBV28	TRBJ1-5	few	TGTGCCAGCAGTGGAGTTCGTCAGCCCCAGCATTTT	CASSGVRQPQHF
TRBD2	TRBV5-6	TRBJ2-7	NA	TGTGCCAGCAGCAGAGGGACTAGCGGGGAAAGCTCCTACGAGCAGTACTTC	CASSRGTSGESSYEQYF
TRBD1	TRBV14	TRBJ1-2	NA	TGTGCCAGCAGCCAAACCGGACAGGGGCTCTATGGCTACACCTTC	CASSQTGQGLYGYTF
NA	TRBV4-3	TRBJ2-3	NA	TGCGCCAGCAGCCAAGATAGGACCGGGAATACGCAGTATTTT	CASSQDRTGNTQYF
TRBD2	TRBV5-1	TRBJ2-7	NA	TGCGCCAGCAGCTTTAGCGGGACTTACGAGCAGTACTTC	CASSFSGTYEQYF
TRBD1	TRBV5-1	TRBJ1-1	few	TGCGCCAGCAGCTCGACAGGGACCGCGAACACTGAAGCTTTCTTT	CASSSTGTANTEAFF
TRBD2	TRBV28	TRBJ2-7	NA	TGTGCCAGCAGTGCGGGAGAGTACGAGCAGTACTTC	CASSAGEYEQYF
NA	TRBV10-2	TRBJ2-7	few	TGCGCCAGCAAGGAGGGAACGCCCGACGAGCAGTACTTC	CASKEGTPDEQYF
TRBD2	TRBV19	TRBJ2-1	NA	TGTGCCAGTGGGTCCCGGGTAGCGGGTGACTCCTACAATGAGCAGTTCTTC	CASGSRVAGDSYNEQFF
NA	TRBV15	TRBJ2-7	NA	TGTGCCACCAGCAGAGCTCAGGGCGCCTACGAGCAGTACTTC	CATSRAQGAYEQYF